The present T cell receptor (beta chain) was sequenced within a study of Graves' ophthalmopathy and Graves' hyperthyroidism. Broader study findings: Blood also harbored most expanded thyroid clonotypes above 0.001 frequency.

This CDR3 is built from 17 residues. V shed 5 bases and J shed 4 bases, with 24 bases lying between them. Per germline, CDR1 SGHTA and CDR2 FQGNSA. Amplification targeted the TCR beta CDR3 regions, with RNA transcripts as the source material. The authors performed first-round RT-PCR with HTBI primers and then a second-round multiplex PCR. Via MiXCR, TCRdb re-called the multiplex PCR reads, giving one row per CDR3 protein. This repertoire shows a few hundred thousand distinct CDR3 sequences, 17% found once; its top ten account for roughly 2.4%. Hyperthyroidism patients, aged 18 to 65, were newly diagnosed, under 2 months' duration. Physicians reached a diagnosis by relying on clinical symptoms, serum thyroxine, TRAb, thyroid ultrasound and orbital computed tomography. PBMCs were isolated by Ficoll-Paque density gradient centrifugation, using approximately 10 ml of fresh peripheral blood as the starting material.

This clonotype was observed at least ten times. Its antigen is unknown. V and J are TRBV7-2 and TRBJ2-7, with TRBD2 as a possible D gene (5 bases). This sequence was found in an adult woman with stable Graves' hyperthyroidism. The sequenced sample consisted of peripheral blood. CDR3 region: CASSLQRSVVGKYEQYF. CDR3 sequence (DNA): TGTGCCAGCAGCCTCCAGCGGAGTGTGGTGGGGAAGTACGAGCAGTACTTC.